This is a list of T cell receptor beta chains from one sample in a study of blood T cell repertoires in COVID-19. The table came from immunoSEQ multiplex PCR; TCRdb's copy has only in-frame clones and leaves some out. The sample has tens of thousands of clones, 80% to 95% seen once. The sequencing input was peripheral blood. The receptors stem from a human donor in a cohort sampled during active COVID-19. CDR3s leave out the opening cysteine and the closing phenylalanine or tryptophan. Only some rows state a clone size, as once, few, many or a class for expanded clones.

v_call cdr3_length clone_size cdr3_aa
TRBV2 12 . ASSETGMNTEAF
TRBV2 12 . ASKPGQMNTEAF
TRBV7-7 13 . ASSLGTGSTDTQY
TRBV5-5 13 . ASSSRQGPNQPQH
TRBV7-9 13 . ASSFSQTGGEKLF
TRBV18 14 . ASSPAPLSPNSPLH
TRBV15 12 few ATSRDGRDSTQY
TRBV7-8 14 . ASSPMAGHLNTEAF
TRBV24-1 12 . ATSGRENTGELF
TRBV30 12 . AWSVWDRGYEQY
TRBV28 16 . ASSLVVGLVSGNTEAF
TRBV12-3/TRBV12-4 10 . ASSGSGGRRF
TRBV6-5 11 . ASRGGGADTQY
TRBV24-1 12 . ATSDLASTDTQY
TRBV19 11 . ASSTGRGETQY
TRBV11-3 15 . ASSPRITSGGQETQY
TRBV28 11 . ASSSVFNQPQH
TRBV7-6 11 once ASSPVPNTEAF
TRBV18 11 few ASSLTGGSEAF
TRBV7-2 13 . ASSLATGNTGELF
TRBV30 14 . AWSGTGGSMNTEAF
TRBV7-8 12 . ASSLATWGEKLF
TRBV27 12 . ASSFQYSNQPQH
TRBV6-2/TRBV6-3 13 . ASSYPRGYHNEQF
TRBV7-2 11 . ASSFNGRSTIY
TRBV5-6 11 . ASSLVSSETQY
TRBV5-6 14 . ASSLYGDRGTYEQY
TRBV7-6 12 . ASSPVRGPDEQY
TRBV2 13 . ASSPGLAGIETQY
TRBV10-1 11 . ASSRGQGYEQY
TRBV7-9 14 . ASSLVAGEPRTEAF
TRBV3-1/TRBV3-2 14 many ASSRDSFSANQPQH
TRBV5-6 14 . ASSLGARTFQETQY
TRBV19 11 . ASSIGTPAEAF
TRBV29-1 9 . SVGADQPQH
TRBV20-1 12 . SASDRAHLYEQY
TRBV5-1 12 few ASSLESGNTEAF
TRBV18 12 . ASSPPGHPTEAF
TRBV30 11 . AWSLGGFQPQH
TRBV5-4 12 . ASSGFDRGYEQY
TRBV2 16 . ASSEERTGTGGNQPQH
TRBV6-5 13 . ASSYSGQTYSGYT
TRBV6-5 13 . ASSYPRTGQGTQY
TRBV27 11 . ASSQGRTDTQY
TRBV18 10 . ASWANGNTIY
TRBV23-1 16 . ASSQRKQGLSFNSPLH
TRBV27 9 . ASSFNNEQF
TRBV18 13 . ASSRDRGVGLEQY
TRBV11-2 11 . ASSLAGGREQY
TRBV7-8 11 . ASSLTVNTEAF
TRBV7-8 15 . ASSLRDPGALYNEQF
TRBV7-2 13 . ASSLVPATNEKLF
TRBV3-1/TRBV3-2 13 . ASSQAQGGGTEAF
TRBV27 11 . ASSRLDLYEQY